This T cell receptor beta chain is from a study of post-analysis software for immune sequencing data. Study-wide context: Secondary progressive, relapsing-remitting and progressive-relapsing multiple sclerosis were among the included disease courses. General study findings and limits: Among 5 or 6 TRBV segments more frequent in patients than controls were TRBV5-6, TRBV5-1 and TRBV20-1. Normalized Chao1 diversity was significantly reduced in patients versus controls. Those samples that were prepared in the same batch co-clustered strongly by F measure.

The length of the CDR3 is 16 residues. After removal of 4 bases from V and 3 bases from J, the junction contained 3 bases not matched to a gene. Germline CDR1 ENHRY, CDR2 SYGVKD. On this clonotype: Its antigen is not known.

Incorporated into the TCR beta cDNA libraries were unique molecular identifiers, which served to reduce PCR and sequencing biases. A population of 1 to 10 million T cells gave rise to 450,000 to 500,000 cDNA molecules. Using its own MiXCR run on the PCR reads, TCRdb lists one record per CDR3 protein. The sample includes about 540,000 distinct CDR3 sequences, approximately 31% of them seen just once. The chain combines TRBV10-3 with TRBJ2-1; 13 bases fit TRBD2. The sample was blood. This TCR derives from a girl under 18 with multiple sclerosis. The CDR3 region is CAISGGLAGHYNEQFF. The DNA of the CDR3 is TGTGCCATCAGTGGGGGACTAGCGGGACACTACAATGAGCAGTTCTTC.